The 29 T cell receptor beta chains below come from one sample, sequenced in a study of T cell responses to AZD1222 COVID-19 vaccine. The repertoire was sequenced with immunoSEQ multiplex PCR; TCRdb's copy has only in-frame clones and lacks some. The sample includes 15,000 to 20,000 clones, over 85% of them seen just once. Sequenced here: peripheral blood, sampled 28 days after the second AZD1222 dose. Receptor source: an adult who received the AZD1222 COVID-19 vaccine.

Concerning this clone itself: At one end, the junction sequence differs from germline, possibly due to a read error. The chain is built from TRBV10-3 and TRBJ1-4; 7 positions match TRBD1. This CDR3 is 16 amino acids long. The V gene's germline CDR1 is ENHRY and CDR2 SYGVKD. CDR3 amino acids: CAIGEEGAAVNEKLFF. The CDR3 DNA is TGTGCCATCGGTGAAGAGGGGGCGGCAGTAAATGAAAAACTGTTTTTT.

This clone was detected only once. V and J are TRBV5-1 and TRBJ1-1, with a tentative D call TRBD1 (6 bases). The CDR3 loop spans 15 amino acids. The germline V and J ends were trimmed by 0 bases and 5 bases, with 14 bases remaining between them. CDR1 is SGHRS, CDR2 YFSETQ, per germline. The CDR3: CASSLGAGEGTEAFF. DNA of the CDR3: TGCGCCAGCAGCTTGGGTGCAGGGGAAGGGACTGAAGCTTTCTTT.

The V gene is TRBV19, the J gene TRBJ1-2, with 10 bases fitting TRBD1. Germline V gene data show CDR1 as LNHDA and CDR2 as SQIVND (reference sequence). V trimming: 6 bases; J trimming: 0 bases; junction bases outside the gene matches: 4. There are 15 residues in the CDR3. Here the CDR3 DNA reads TGTGCCAGTAGCCAAGGGACAGGGGCTAACTATGGCTACACCTTC. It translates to CASSQGTGANYGYTF.

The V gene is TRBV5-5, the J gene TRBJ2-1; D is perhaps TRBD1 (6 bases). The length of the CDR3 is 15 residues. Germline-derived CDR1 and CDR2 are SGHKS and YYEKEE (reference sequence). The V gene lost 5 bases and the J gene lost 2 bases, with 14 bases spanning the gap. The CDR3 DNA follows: TGTGCCAGCAGACGGACAGCGTCCACCTACAATGAGCAGTTCTTC. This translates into CASRRTASTYNEQFF.

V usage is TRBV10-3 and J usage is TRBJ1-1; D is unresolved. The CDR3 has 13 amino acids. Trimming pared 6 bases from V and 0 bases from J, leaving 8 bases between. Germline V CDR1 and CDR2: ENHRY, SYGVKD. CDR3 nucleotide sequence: TGTGCCATCAGGGACTACATGAACACTGAAGCTTTCTTT. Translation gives CAIRDYMNTEAFF.

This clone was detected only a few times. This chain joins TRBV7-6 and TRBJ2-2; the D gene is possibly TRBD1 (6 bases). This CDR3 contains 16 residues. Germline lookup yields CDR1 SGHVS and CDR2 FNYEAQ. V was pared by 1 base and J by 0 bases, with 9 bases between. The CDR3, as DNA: TGTGCCAGCAGCTTAGGCCAGGGGACGAACACCGGGGAGCTGTTTTTT. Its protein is CASSLGQGTNTGELFF.

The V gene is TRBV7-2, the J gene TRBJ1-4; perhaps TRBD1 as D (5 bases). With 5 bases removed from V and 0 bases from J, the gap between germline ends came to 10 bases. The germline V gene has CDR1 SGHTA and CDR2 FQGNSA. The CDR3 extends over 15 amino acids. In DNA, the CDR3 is TGTGCCAGCAGCCCAGGGCTCGCAACTAATGAAAAACTGTTTTTT. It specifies CASSPGLATNEKLFF.

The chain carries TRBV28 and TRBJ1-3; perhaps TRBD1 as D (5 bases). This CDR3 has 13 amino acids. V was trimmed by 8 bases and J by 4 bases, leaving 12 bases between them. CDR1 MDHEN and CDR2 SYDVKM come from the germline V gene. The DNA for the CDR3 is TGTGCCAGCGTACCGGGGGTCGGAAACACCATATATTTT. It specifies CASVPGVGNTIYF. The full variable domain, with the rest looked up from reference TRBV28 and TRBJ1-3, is DVKVTQSSRYLVKRTGEKVFLECVQDMDHENMFWYRQDPGLGLRLIYFSYDVKMKEKGDIPEGYSVSREKKERFSLILESASTNQTSMYLCASVPGVGNTIYFGEGSWLTVV.

The CDR3 bases are TGTGCCAGCATAACCGGGACAGGGGAAGCAGATACGCAGTATTTT. Translating it yields CASITGTGEADTQYF. The chain uses TRBV6-5 and TRBJ2-3; 10 bases are a match to TRBD1. Germline V gene lookup returns CDR1 MNHEY and CDR2 SVGAGI. This CDR3 is 15 amino acids long. V shed 7 bases and J 4 bases; nucleotides not matched to a gene: 8.

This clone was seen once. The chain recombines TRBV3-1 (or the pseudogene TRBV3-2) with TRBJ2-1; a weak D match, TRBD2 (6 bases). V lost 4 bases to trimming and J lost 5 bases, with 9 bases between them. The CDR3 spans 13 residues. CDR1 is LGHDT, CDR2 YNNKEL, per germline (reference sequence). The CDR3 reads CASSRDWNNEQFF. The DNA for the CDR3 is TGTGCCAGCAGCCGGGACTGGAACAATGAGCAGTTCTTC.

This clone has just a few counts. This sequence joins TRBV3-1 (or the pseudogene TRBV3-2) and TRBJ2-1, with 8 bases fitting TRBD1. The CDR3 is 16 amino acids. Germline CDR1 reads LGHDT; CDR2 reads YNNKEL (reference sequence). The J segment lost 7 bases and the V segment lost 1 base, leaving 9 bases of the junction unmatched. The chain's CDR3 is CASSQGVGRGRNEQFF. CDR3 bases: TGTGCCAGCAGCCAAGGAGTCGGCAGGGGGCGGAATGAGCAGTTCTTC.

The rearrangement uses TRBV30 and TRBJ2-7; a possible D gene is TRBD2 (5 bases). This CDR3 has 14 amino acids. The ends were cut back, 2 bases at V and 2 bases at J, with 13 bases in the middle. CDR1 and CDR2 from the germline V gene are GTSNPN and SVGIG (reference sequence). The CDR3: CAWSRWEKAYEQYF. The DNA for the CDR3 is TGTGCCTGGAGTCGGTGGGAGAAGGCCTACGAGCAGTACTTC. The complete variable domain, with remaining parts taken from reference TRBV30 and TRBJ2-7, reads SQTIHQWPATLVQPVGSPLSLECTVEGTSNPNLYWYRQAAGRGLQLLFYSVGIGQISSEVPQNLSASRPQDRQFILSSKKLLLSDSGFYLCAWSRWEKAYEQYFGPGTRLTVT.

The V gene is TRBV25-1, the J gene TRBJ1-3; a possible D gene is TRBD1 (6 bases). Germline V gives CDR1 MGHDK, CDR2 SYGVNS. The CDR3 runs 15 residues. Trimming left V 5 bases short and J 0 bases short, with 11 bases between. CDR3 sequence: CASSLPGVSGNTIYF. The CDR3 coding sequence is TGTGCCAGCAGTCTTCCAGGGGTCTCTGGAAACACCATATATTTT.

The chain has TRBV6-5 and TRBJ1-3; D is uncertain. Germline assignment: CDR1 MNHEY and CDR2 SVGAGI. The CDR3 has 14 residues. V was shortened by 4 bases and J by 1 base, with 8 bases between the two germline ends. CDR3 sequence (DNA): TGTGCCAGCAGTTTAGGAAGGTCTGGAAACACCATATATTTT. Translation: CASSLGRSGNTIYF.

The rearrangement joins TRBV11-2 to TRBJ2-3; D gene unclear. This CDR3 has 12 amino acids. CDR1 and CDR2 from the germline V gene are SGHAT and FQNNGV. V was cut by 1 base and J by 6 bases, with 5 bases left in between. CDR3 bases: TGTGCCAGCAGCTTAGGTGTGGATACGCAGTATTTT. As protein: CASSLGVDTQYF.

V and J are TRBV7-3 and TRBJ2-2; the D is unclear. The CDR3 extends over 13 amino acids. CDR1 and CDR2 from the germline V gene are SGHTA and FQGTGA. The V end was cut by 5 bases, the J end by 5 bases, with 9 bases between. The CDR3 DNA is TGTGCCAGCAGCCGCGACGGGACCGGGGAGCTGTTTTTT. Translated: CASSRDGTGELFF.

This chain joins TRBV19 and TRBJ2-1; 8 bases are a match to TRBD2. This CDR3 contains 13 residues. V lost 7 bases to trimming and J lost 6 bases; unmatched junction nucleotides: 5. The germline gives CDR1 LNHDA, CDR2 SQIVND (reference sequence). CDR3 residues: CASKDGGANEQFF. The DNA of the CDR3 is TGTGCCAGTAAAGACGGGGGGGCCAATGAGCAGTTCTTC.

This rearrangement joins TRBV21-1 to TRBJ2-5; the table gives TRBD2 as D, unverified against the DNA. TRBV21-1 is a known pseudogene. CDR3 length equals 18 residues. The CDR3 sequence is CASSKALFLREGHETQYF. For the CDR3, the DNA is TGTGCCAGCAGCAAAGCGCTTTTCCTGCGGGAGGGCCACGAGACCCAGTACTTC.

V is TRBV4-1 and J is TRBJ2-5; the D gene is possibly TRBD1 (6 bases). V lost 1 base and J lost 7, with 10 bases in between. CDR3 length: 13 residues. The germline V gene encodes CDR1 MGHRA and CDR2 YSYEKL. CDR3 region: CASSQGGQGTQYF. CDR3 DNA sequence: TGCGCCAGCAGCCAAGGGGGGCAGGGGACCCAGTACTTC.

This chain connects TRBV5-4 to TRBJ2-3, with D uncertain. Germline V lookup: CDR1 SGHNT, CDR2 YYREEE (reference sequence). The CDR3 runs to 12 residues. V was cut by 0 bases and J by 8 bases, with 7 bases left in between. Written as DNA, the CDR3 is TGTGCCAGCAGCTTGGGGTCCGGTACGCAGTATTTT. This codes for CASSLGSGTQYF.

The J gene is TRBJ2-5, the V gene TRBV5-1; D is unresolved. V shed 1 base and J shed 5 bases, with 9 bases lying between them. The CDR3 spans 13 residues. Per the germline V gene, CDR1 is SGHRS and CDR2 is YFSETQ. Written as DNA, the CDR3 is TGCGCCAGCAGCTTGATCAGCCGCGAGACCCAGTACTTC. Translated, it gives CASSLISRETQYF.

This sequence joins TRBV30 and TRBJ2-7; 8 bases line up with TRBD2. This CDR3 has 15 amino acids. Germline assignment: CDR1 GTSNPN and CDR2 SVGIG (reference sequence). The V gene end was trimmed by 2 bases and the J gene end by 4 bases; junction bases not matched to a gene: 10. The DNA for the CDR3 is TGTGCCTGGAGTTCCCGGGGGGGCGGTTTATACGAGCAGTACTTC. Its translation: CAWSSRGGGLYEQYF.

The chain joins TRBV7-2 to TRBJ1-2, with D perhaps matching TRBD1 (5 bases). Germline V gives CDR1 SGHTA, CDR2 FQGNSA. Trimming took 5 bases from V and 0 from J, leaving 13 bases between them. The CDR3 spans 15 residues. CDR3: CASSLRDGTNYGYTF. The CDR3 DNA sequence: TGTGCCAGCAGCCTCCGGGACGGGACTAACTATGGCTACACCTTC. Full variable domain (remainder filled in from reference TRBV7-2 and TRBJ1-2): GAGVSQSPSNKVTEKGKDVELRCDPISGHTALYWYRQSLGQGLEFLIYFQGNSAPDKSGLPSDRFSAERTGGSVSTLTIQRTQQEDSAVYLCASSLRDGTNYGYTFGSGTRLTVV.

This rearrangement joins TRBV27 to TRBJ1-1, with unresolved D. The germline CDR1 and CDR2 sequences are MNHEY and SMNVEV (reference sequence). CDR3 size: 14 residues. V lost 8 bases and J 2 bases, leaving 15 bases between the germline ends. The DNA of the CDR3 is TGTGCCAGCGCTTTCGTGGGGTTCAACACTGAAGCTTTCTTT. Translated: CASAFVGFNTEAFF.

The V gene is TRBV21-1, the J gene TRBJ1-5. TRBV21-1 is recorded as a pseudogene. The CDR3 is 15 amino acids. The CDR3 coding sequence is TGTGCCAGCAACCGGGGGCCGGATAGCAATCAGCCCCAGCATTTT. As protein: CASNRGPDSNQPQHF.

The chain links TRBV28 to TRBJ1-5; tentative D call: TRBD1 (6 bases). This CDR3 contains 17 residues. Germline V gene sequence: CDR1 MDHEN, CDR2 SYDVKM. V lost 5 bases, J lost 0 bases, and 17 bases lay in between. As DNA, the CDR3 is TGTGCCAGCAGTCTCCAAGGCAGGGGATATAGCAATCAGCCCCAGCATTTT. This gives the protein CASSLQGRGYSNQPQHF.

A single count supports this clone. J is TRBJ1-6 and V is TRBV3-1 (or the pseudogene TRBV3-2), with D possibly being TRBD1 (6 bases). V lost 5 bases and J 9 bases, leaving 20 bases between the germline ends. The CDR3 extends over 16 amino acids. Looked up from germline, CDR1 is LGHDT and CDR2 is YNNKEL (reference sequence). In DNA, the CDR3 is TGTGCCAGCAGCTACCATGGAGGGGGGAGAGGTTCACCCCTCCACTTT. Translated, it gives CASSYHGGGRGSPLHF.

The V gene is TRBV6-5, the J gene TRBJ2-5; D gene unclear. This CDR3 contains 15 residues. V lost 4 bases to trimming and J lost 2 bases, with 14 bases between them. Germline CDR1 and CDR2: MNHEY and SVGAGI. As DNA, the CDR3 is TGTGCCAGCAGTTTGGATTTTACAGTACAAGAGACCCAGTACTTC. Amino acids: CASSLDFTVQETQYF.

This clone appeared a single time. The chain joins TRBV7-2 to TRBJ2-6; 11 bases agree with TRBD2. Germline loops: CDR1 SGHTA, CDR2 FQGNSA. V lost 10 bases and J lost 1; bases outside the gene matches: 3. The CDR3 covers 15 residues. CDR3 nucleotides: TGTGCCACCAGACTAGCGGGGTCTGGGGCCAACGTCCTGACTTTC. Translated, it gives CATRLAGSGANVLTF. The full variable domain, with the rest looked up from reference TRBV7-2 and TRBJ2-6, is GAGVSQSPSNKVTEKGKDVELRCDPISGHTALYWYRQSLGQGLEFLIYFQGNSAPDKSGLPSDRFSAERTGGSVSTLTIQRTQQEDSAVYLCATRLAGSGANVLTFGAGSRLTVL.